The 14 T cell receptor beta chains in this list originate from one sample, sequenced in a study of T cell responses to AZD1222 COVID-19 vaccine. The data were produced by immunoSEQ multiplex PCR, yet TCRdb's version contains in-frame clones alone and is incomplete. Among some 200,000 clones listed, 85% to 95% were seen once. The source was peripheral blood, collected on day 0 of AZD1222 vaccination. These receptors originate from an adult in good health.

The chain recombines TRBV3-1 (or the pseudogene TRBV3-2) with TRBJ2-1; D might be TRBD2 (5 bases). Trimming shortened V by 4 bases and J by 6 bases, and 22 bases separated the two germline ends. The germline V gene has CDR1 LGHDT and CDR2 YNNKEL (reference sequence). This CDR3 region has 17 residues. DNA for the CDR3: TGTGCCAGCAGCCCGCCCGTTGGTTTCAGTCGGGGCAATGAGCAGTTCTTC. This gives the protein CASSPPVGFSRGNEQFF.

V and J are TRBV11-2 and TRBJ1-2; a weak D match, TRBD1 (6 bases). Germline loops: CDR1 SGHAT, CDR2 FQNNGV. The CDR3 extends over 15 amino acids. The V end lost 4 bases, the J end lost 5 bases, and 17 bases lay between the germline ends. The CDR3 DNA sequence: TGTGCCAGCAGCTCACGGGGGGCGGAAATTTATGGCTACACCTTC. This sequence encodes CASSSRGAEIYGYTF.

This chain links TRBV18 with TRBJ2-3, with 10 positions matching TRBD1. The CDR3 has 14 amino acids. The V and J ends lost 4 bases and 5 bases, in that order; junction bases with no gene match: 3. Germline V gives CDR1 KGHSH, CDR2 LQKENI. The CDR3 DNA sequence: TGTGCCAGCTCACTGGGGACAGGGGAAGATACGCAGTATTTT. Its protein is CASSLGTGEDTQYF.

CDR3 region: CSVEGGREQFF. CDR3 coding DNA: TGCAGCGTTGAGGGGGGCAGGGAGCAGTTCTTC. The rearrangement links TRBV29-1 to TRBJ2-1; D could derive from TRBD1 or TRBD2 (6 bases each). The length of the CDR3 is 11 residues. Germline V CDR1 and CDR2: SQVTM, ANQGSEA. V lost 3 bases, J lost 10 bases, and 10 bases lay in between.

This rearrangement joins TRBV7-3 to TRBJ1-1; D gene unclear. The germline gives CDR1 SGHTA, CDR2 FQGTGA. Trimming removed 2 bases from V and 0 bases from J, with 4 bases in between. The CDR3 extends over 13 amino acids. CDR3 sequence: CASSLGMNTEAFF. CDR3 in DNA: TGTGCCAGCAGCTTAGGGATGAACACTGAAGCTTTCTTT.

The chain couples TRBV10-3 to TRBJ1-1; D not certain. CDR3 size: 13 residues. Germline assignment: CDR1 ENHRY and CDR2 SYGVKD. V shed 4 bases and J shed 4 bases, with 10 bases lying between them. CDR3 loop: CAISVNYLTEAFF. CDR3 nucleotide sequence: TGTGCCATCAGTGTTAACTACCTCACTGAAGCTTTCTTT.

The J gene is TRBJ2-3, the V gene TRBV7-2, with D hard to call. Germline V gene lookup returns CDR1 SGHTA and CDR2 FQGNSA. The germline V and J ends were trimmed by 5 bases and 0 bases, with 9 bases remaining between them. The CDR3 sequence is 14 residues long. CDR3 in amino acids: CASSQYRSTDTQYF. The CDR3 region has the DNA TGTGCCAGCAGCCAGTACCGAAGCACAGATACGCAGTATTTT.

The chain is built from TRBV27 and TRBJ2-7, with D tentatively TRBD2 (6 bases). The CDR3 has 15 amino acids. V lost 2 bases to trimming and J lost 0 bases, with 11 bases between them. Germline V CDR1 and CDR2: MNHEY, SMNVEV (reference sequence). CDR3 sequence (DNA): TGTGCCAGCAGTTTACGGGCGGGGATCTCCTACGAGCAGTACTTC. This gives the protein CASSLRAGISYEQYF.

This chain uses TRBV11-2 with TRBJ2-1; D gene ambiguous. Germline CDR1 and CDR2: SGHAT and FQNNGV. This CDR3 spans 14 amino acids. Deletions cut 1 base from V and 7 bases from J, with 11 bases between. The CDR3 sequence is CASSLAATENEQFF. CDR3 bases: TGTGCCAGCAGCTTAGCAGCGACGGAAAATGAGCAGTTCTTC.

The chain is built from TRBV7-9 and TRBJ1-1; no clear D gene. V lost 5 bases and J lost 8, with 9 bases in between. Germline V gives CDR1 SEHNR, CDR2 FQNEAQ (reference sequence). The CDR3 covers 11 residues. In DNA, the CDR3 is TGTGCCAGCAGCCTTCGAGGAGAAGCTTTCTTT. Its protein is CASSLRGEAFF.

The chain has TRBV7-9 and TRBJ1-1, with D unresolved. This CDR3 region has 14 residues. The V gene lost 1 base and the J gene lost 5 bases, with 11 bases spanning the gap. The germline V gene encodes CDR1 SEHNR and CDR2 FQNEAQ (reference sequence). CDR3 in DNA: TGTGCCAGCAGCTTAGGGGGAACGGTGACTGAAGCTTTCTTT. Protein product: CASSLGGTVTEAFF.

This clone was detected only once. This chain uses TRBV14 with TRBJ1-4, with D unclear. Germline V gene sequence: CDR1 SGHDN, CDR2 FVKESK. The CDR3 extends over 18 amino acids. V was trimmed by 0 bases and J by 0 bases, leaving 14 bases between them. CDR3 residues: CASSQEHLPFATNEKLFF. DNA of the CDR3: TGTGCCAGCAGCCAAGAACACTTGCCGTTTGCAACTAATGAAAAACTGTTTTTT.

The V call is TRBV25-1, the J call TRBJ1-1; 9 positions agree with TRBD1. The V and J ends lost 10 bases and 7 bases, in that order; junction bases with no gene match: 10. This CDR3 contains 13 residues. Germline V lookup: CDR1 MGHDK, CDR2 SYGVNS. The CDR3 coding sequence is TGTGCCACCTCGTACAGGGGGCAGGATGAAGCTTTCTTT. It codes for CATSYRGQDEAFF.

J is TRBJ1-4 and V is TRBV5-1; possibly TRBD1 for D (5 bases). Germline values: CDR1 SGHRS, CDR2 YFSETQ. CDR3 length equals 13 residues. V shed 2 bases and J shed 8 bases, with 10 bases lying between them. The CDR3 region is CASSLDSAEKLFF. The CDR3 region has the DNA TGCGCCAGCAGCTTAGACAGTGCGGAAAAACTGTTTTTT.